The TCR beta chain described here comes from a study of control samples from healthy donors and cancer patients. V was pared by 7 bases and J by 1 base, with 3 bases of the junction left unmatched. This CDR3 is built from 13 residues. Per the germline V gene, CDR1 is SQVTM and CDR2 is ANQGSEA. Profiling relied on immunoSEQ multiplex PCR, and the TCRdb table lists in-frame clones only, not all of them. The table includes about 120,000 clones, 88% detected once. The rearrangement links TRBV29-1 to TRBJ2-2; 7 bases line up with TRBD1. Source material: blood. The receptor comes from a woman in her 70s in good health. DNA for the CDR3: TGCAGCGCCCGGGACAGGAACACCGGGGAGCTGTTTTTT. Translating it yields CSARDRNTGELFF.